This is a list of T cell receptor beta chains from one sample in a study of cytomegalovirus exposure and HLA in healthy donors. Sequencing used immunoSEQ multiplex PCR; TCRdb keeps in-frame clones, though not all of them. The table shows fewer than 200,000 clones, with 75% to 90% occurring only once. The source material was PBMCs. The receptors stem from a male donor in good health and CMV-seronegative. The CDR3 runs from the conserved cysteine through the conserved F or W. The D gene is left open where the match is weak. Size is omitted from some rows. Given values are once, few, many or a class for expanded clones.

v_gene,j_gene,abundance,len,d_gene,CDR3aa,CDR3nt
TRBV6-6,TRBJ2-1,.,14,TRBD2,CASSYSSGGNEQFF,TGTGCCAGCAGTTACTCTAGCGGGGGAAATGAGCAGTTCTTC
TRBV19,TRBJ1-2,.,15,.,CATHREVNANYGYTF,TGTGCCACCCACCGTGAGGTGAACGCTAACTATGGCTACACCTTC
TRBV23-1,TRBJ2-7,.,17,TRBD1,CASSQSVGTESSYEQYF,TGCGCCAGCAGTCAATCTGTCGGGACAGAGAGCTCCTACGAGCAGTACTTC
TRBV7-2,TRBJ2-3,.,17,.,CASSLSPGSLSTDTQYF,TGTGCCAGCAGCTTATCCCCGGGGAGCCTAAGCACAGATACGCAGTATTTT
TRBV7-8,TRBJ2-3,.,18,TRBD1,CASSRYRGVTTSTDTQYF,TGTGCCAGCAGCAGATACAGGGGGGTCACTACTAGCACAGATACGCAGTATTTT
TRBV13,TRBJ1-1,.,13,.,CASSPGWNTEAFF,TGTGCCAGCAGCCCGGGGTGGAACACTGAAGCTTTCTTT
TRBV5-1,TRBJ2-7,.,15,.,CASSLWAGLSDEQYF,TGCGCCAGCAGCTTGTGGGCGGGGCTATCGGACGAGCAGTACTTC
TRBV18,TRBJ2-1,.,15,.,CASSPLTSIYNEQFF,TGTGCCAGCTCACCCTTGACAAGCATCTACAATGAGCAGTTCTTC
TRBV6-1,TRBJ1-4,.,13,.,CALCGTTNEKLFF,TGTGCCCTATGCGGTACAACTAATGAAAAACTGTTTTTT
TRBV27,TRBJ2-7,once,13,.,CASSLWGQYEQYF,TGTGCCAGCAGTTTATGGGGGCAATACGAGCAGTACTTC
TRBV18,TRBJ1-1,.,13,.,CASSPDRVAEAFF,TGTGCCAGCTCACCTGACCGGGTTGCTGAAGCTTTCTTT
TRBV5-4,TRBJ2-7,.,16,TRBD2,CASSTRTSGAHYEQYF,TGTGCCAGCAGCACTCGGACTAGCGGGGCCCACTACGAGCAGTACTTC
TRBV19,TRBJ1-6,.,12,.,CASSIVRAPLHF,TGTGCCAGTAGTATAGTGCGGGCACCCCTCCACTTT
TRBV19,TRBJ2-1,.,15,TRBD2,CASSLPGLAYNEQFF,TGTGCCAGTAGTCTTCCGGGACTAGCCTACAATGAGCAGTTCTTC
TRBV6-1,TRBJ1-6,.,15,.,CASSGQGNYNSPLHF,TGTGCCAGCAGTGGACAAGGCAACTATAATTCACCCCTCCACTTT
TRBV11-2,TRBJ1-2,.,15,.,CASSLVRGVSFGYTF,TGTGCCAGCAGCTTAGTTCGGGGGGTTAGTTTTGGCTACACCTTC
TRBV5-6,TRBJ1-1,.,15,.,CASSLDRGWGTEAFF,TGTGCCAGCAGCTTGGACCGGGGTTGGGGCACTGAAGCTTTCTTT
TRBV7-2,TRBJ2-5,.,14,TRBD2,CASSLRLALETQYF,TGTGCCAGCAGCTTAAGACTAGCGCTAGAGACCCAGTACTTC
TRBV2,TRBJ1-2,.,14,TRBD1,CASSETGQSYGYTF,TGTGCCAGCAGTGAAACGGGACAGTCCTATGGCTACACCTTC
TRBV6-6,TRBJ1-1,few,14,.,CASSPRWPGTEAFF,TGTGCCAGCAGTCCGCGGTGGCCCGGCACTGAAGCTTTCTTT
TRBV5-1,TRBJ1-3,.,13,.,CASRADSGNTIYF,TGCGCCAGCAGGGCGGATTCGGGAAACACCATATATTTT
TRBV4-1,TRBJ2-5,.,13,.,CASSRLQEETQYF,TGCGCCAGCAGCCGTCTCCAGGAAGAGACCCAGTACTTC
TRBV30,TRBJ1-2,.,12,.,CAWSVYGGGYTF,TGTGCCTGGAGTGTTTACGGGGGTGGCTACACCTTC
TRBV2,TRBJ2-5,.,16,TRBD1,CASSGDRGGYQETQYF,TGTGCCAGCAGTGGGGACAGGGGGGGGTACCAAGAGACCCAGTACTTC
TRBV6-6,TRBJ1-6,.,16,TRBD1,CASSRGTGRDNSPLHF,TGTGCCAGCAGCCGAGGGACAGGGAGGGATAATTCACCCCTCCACTTT
TRBV5-6,TRBJ2-7,.,13,.,CASSRVGVYEQYF,TGTGCCAGCAGCCGTGTCGGGGTCTACGAGCAGTACTTC
TRBV5-4,TRBJ2-1,.,15,TRBD1,CASSLGQGAYNEQFF,TGTGCCAGCAGCTTGGGCCAGGGGGCCTACAATGAGCAGTTCTTC
TRBV10-3,TRBJ2-3,.,18,TRBD1,CAISETTGTGAFTDTQYF,TGTGCCATCAGTGAGACTACCGGGACAGGGGCTTTCACAGATACACAGTATTTT
TRBV2,TRBJ2-1,.,13,.,CASSEVQYNEQFF,TGTGCCAGCAGTGAAGTCCAGTACAATGAGCAGTTCTTC
TRBV7-8,TRBJ2-7,.,19,TRBD1,CASSLEGTGIWSGGYEQYF,TGTGCCAGCAGCTTAGAAGGGACAGGGATCTGGTCGGGTGGCTACGAGCAGTACTTC
TRBV6-5,TRBJ2-3,.,15,TRBD1,CASSYVTGLVDTQYF,TGTGCCAGCAGTTACGTGACAGGGTTGGTAGATACGCAGTATTTT
TRBV13,TRBJ1-4,.,13,.,CASSSRGNEKLFF,TGTGCCAGCAGCTCCCGGGGGAATGAAAAACTGTTTTTT
TRBV5-1,TRBJ2-3,.,15,.,CASSRNRVWTDTQYF,TGCGCCAGCAGCAGGAACAGGGTTTGGACAGATACGCAGTATTTT
TRBV20-1,TRBJ1-1,.,11,.,CSGTANTEAFF,TGCAGTGGGACAGCGAACACTGAAGCTTTCTTT
TRBV14,TRBJ1-1,once,18,TRBD1,CASSQDMWSGGRYTEAFF,TGTGCCAGCAGCCAAGATATGTGGTCAGGGGGCCGGTACACTGAAGCTTTCTTT